Below, one T cell receptor (beta chain) is given with its context. Under the authors' procedure: Reference gene primer amplification gave nucleated cell count estimates. Clones were sequenced by immunoSEQ multiplex PCR, and TCRdb holds only the in-frame ones, with some missing. V, J and clone size were drawn from that table, and D and trimming were deduced from the DNA. The data show 200,000 to 250,000 clones, approximately 82% seen once. These data are taken from a study of blood T cell repertoires in COVID-19. Study in general: Acute-phase and convalescent COVID-19 samples originated in the United States, Italy and Spain. Sources were T cells, B-cell-depleted T cells, or PBMCs; the material itself was cDNA or gDNA.

V lost 3 bases to trimming and J lost 6 bases; unmatched junction nucleotides: 6. The CDR3 totals 15 residues. CDR1 SNHLY and CDR2 FYNNEI come from the germline V gene. Sequenced sample: peripheral blood. The rearrangement links TRBV2 to TRBJ1-2; 11 bases map to TRBD1. This clonotype was sampled from a man under 40 who had recovered from COVID-19. This chain's CDR3 is CASSDSMGQGDGYTF. The CDR3 nucleotides are TGTGCCAGCAGTGATTCAATGGGACAGGGGGATGGCTACACCTTC.